This TCR beta chain was obtained from a study of T cells in Graves' hyperthyroidism and ophthalmopathy. Researchers barred patients who had uncontrolled infection, other autoimmune disease, pregnancy or lactation. This clonotype was seen many times. There were TCR beta CDR3 regions amplified from RNA transcripts. With the HTBI primer set, the TCR CDR3 went through a first round of RT-PCR. One entry per CDR3 protein results from TCRdb running MiXCR on the multiplex PCR reads. The sample contains around 500,000 distinct CDR3 sequences, 12% to 15% of which appear only once. Trimming shortened V by 4 bases and J by 3 bases, and 14 bases separated the two germline ends. The germline V gene has CDR1 SGHTS and CDR2 YDEGEE. The CDR3 has 14 amino acids.

The clonotype was recovered from a woman aged 40 to 50 with Graves' hyperthyroidism. J is TRBJ2-7 and V is TRBV5-8, with D tentatively TRBD1 (6 bases). Sequencing was performed on blood. CDR3 in amino acids: CASSQGGFDYEQYF. DNA of the CDR3: TGTGCCAGCAGCCAAGGGGGTTTCGACTACGAGCAGTACTTC.